The clone carrying this TCR beta chain has more than one count but fewer than ten. Its antigen is as yet unknown. This CDR3 has 15 residues. V lost 0 bases to trimming and J lost 7 bases, with 13 bases between them. Germline CDR1 reads MGHRA; CDR2 reads YSYEKL. Sorting separated CD4+ and CD8+ T cells out of PBMCs. This sample is drawn from a study of CD8+ T cells in alopecia areata. Study outcomes and limitations: Scalp specimens additionally yield sequences from normal skin's resident alphabeta T cells. TCR sharing was clearer in mice than between patients, perhaps partly owing to patient HLA diversity. In lesional scalp, particularly from alopecia totalis/universalis, clonality was higher than in normal scalp.

Extracted from the samples, RNA was reverse transcribed into cDNA to serve as the sequencing template. The repertoire was sequenced with immunoSEQ multiplex PCR; TCRdb's copy has only in-frame clones and lacks some. The data contain about 200,000 clones, around 50% of them singletons. Sequenced input: CD8+ T cells sorted from blood. The clonotype originates from a human donor in good health. This chain uses TRBV4-1 with TRBJ1-3; D perhaps matches TRBD1 (6 bases). CDR3 sequence (DNA): TGCGCCAGCAGCCAAGAAAACAGGGAGACCAACACCATATATTTT. It codes for CASSQENRETNTIYF.